This T cell receptor (beta chain) is drawn from a study of blood T cell repertoires in COVID-19. Whole-study context: COVID-19 samples from acute and convalescent phases originated in the United States, Italy and Spain. Sources were T cells, B-cell-depleted T cells, or PBMCs; the material itself was cDNA or gDNA.

J lost 3 bases, V lost 4 bases, and 8 bases had no gene match. From germline, CDR1 is LGHNA and CDR2 YSLEER. The length of the CDR3 is 15 residues. As handled by the study authors: The assay estimated nucleated cells by amplifying reference gene primers. Libraries were prepared by immunoSEQ multiplex PCR; TCRdb keeps only in-frame clonotypes and omits some of them. That table furnishes V, J and clone size, whereas the DNA furnished D and trimming. The sample lists approximately 360,000 clones, about 90% seen once, with 0.95% to 1.5% in the top ten. V and J are TRBV4-3 and TRBJ1-2; TRBD1 matches 7 bases. Material: peripheral blood. This TCR came from a man between 40 and 49 years old with acute or convalescent COVID-19. The CDR3 DNA reads TGCGCCAGCAGCCTCCGACAGGGTGACGACTATGGCTACACCTTC. Protein: CASSLRQGDDYGYTF.